This TCR beta chain is drawn from a study of T cell repertoires in cytomegalovirus infection (dated by TCRdb to between 2017 and 2020). Concerning the study at large: Alongside well-studied HLA-B-restricted epitopes, the peptide stimulations were aimed at recently identified HLA-C-restricted CMV epitopes, whose presentation resists viral immunomodulation. The HLA type of each donor mattered for the analysis, because public TCR beta signatures pointed to carriage of CMV infection along with the matching HLA type.

The paper as a whole reports these results and caveats: In both this cohort and an independent roughly 400-donor cohort, the cumulative frequency of public TCR beta family members distinguished carriers of CMV infection plus the relevant HLA type. The ex vivo response was dominated by HLA-C-restricted CMV-specific TCR beta clonotypes, which also provided the single most frequent clonotype in two of eight donors.

From the cysteine through the phenylalanine, the CDR3 covers 14 amino acids. Just CDR3 DNA is preserved here, 42 bases in frame from base 1. From the germline V gene, CDR1 is SGHTA and CDR2 is FQGTGA. The V end gives up 5 bases and the J end 4 bases, leaving 5 bases in the junction not matched to a gene. In the case of this clonotype: Its antigen remains undetermined. No per-base quality is available; no much larger clone lies one base away.

Reading the label with the study, this specimen's treatment or condition is: in vitro stimulation with specific CMV peptide epitopes to enrich CMV-specific T cells. TCRdb names Illumina HiSeq 1500 as the instrument used. TCRdb itself trimmed the public reads at Q25 with fastp, ran MiXCR and retained productive beta chains. Here each entry gathers all rows of one CDR3 protein and keeps the most common genes and DNA. In all, the sample holds 750,000 to 950,000 distinct CDR3 sequences, and 25% to 30% of those were seen once. About an eighth of the sample is held by the ten biggest clonotypes. The specimen comprised cultured CD8+ T cells from PBMCs, sampled from culture after CMV antigen stimulation. Recombination joined TRBV7-3 with TRBJ2-3; TRBD2 fits 8 bases in the junction. This receptor was obtained from a human donor in good health (CMV status not recorded). Some clones in this sample may be carry-over from other donors' samples. This receptor has the CDR3 CASSPHSGADTQYF. The sequenced DNA is TGTGCCAGCAGCCCACATAGCGGGGCAGATACGCAGTATTTT.